A selection of T cell receptor beta chains follows, all from one sample in a study of blood T cell repertoires in COVID-19. Profiling relied on immunoSEQ multiplex PCR, and the TCRdb table lists in-frame clones only, not all of them. The sample lists about 210,000 clones, around 83% occurring once. The sequenced sample consisted of peripheral blood. These TCRs come from a middle-aged man with active or convalescent COVID-19. Both conserved end residues are part of each CDR3. The D gene is left open where the match is weak. The size entry is marked missing in some rows and otherwise reads once, few, many or a size class.

size: few; V: TRBV27; J: TRBJ2-1; D: TRBD2; DNA: TGTGCCAGCAGTTTACAAGGCCTTTTAAGACTAGCGGATGACAATGAGCAGTTCTTC; CDR3: CASSLQGLLRLADDNEQFF
size: once; V: TRBV11-2; J: TRBJ2-7; D: TRBD2; DNA: TGTGCCAGCAGCGTAGCGGGGAACCCCTACGAGCAGTACTTC; CDR3: CASSVAGNPYEQYF
size: .; V: TRBV24-1; J: TRBJ1-5; D: TRBD1; DNA: TGTGCCACCGAGAACAGGGGAGGCCAGCCCCAGCATTTT; CDR3: CATENRGGQPQHF
size: many; V: TRBV6-6; J: TRBJ1-2; D: .; DNA: TGTGCCAGCAGTTACTCTACAGGAGTCTATGGCTACACCTTC; CDR3: CASSYSTGVYGYTF
size: .; V: TRBV11-2; J: TRBJ1-1; D: .; DNA: TGTGCCAGCAGCTTCGGACGGACATTAAGAAACACTGAAGCTTTCTTT; CDR3: CASSFGRTLRNTEAFF
size: .; V: TRBV6-5; J: TRBJ1-1; D: TRBD1; DNA: TGTGCCAGCATCCGCGACAGGGTGAACACTGAAGCTTTCTTT; CDR3: CASIRDRVNTEAFF
size: .; V: TRBV13; J: TRBJ1-4; D: .; DNA: TGTGCCAGCAGCTCAACCCGGACAGCAACTAATGAAAAACTGTTTTTT; CDR3: CASSSTRTATNEKLFF
size: .; V: TRBV9; J: TRBJ2-2; D: TRBD2; DNA: TGTGCCAGCAGCAATACACCGACTAGCTCATATGTCGGGGAGCTGTTTTTT; CDR3: CASSNTPTSSYVGELFF
size: .; V: TRBV28; J: TRBJ1-5; D: .; DNA: TGTGCCAGCAGCCCCATTGACGGGAGGAGCAATCAGCCCCAGCATTTT; CDR3: CASSPIDGRSNQPQHF
size: .; V: TRBV7-2; J: TRBJ1-1; D: .; DNA: TGTGCCAGCAGCTCCCCCTCGACTGAAGCTTTCTTT; CDR3: CASSSPSTEAFF
size: once; V: TRBV5-1; J: TRBJ2-3; D: TRBD2; DNA: TGCGCCAGCAGCTCTAGCGGGGACACTAGCACAGATACGCAGTATTTT; CDR3: CASSSSGDTSTDTQYF
size: .; V: TRBV9; J: TRBJ2-2; D: TRBD2; DNA: TGTGCCAGCAGTAGGACTAGCGGGAGGGCCGGGGAGCTGTTTTTT; CDR3: CASSRTSGRAGELFF
size: .; V: TRBV2; J: TRBJ1-4; D: TRBD1; DNA: TGTGCCAGCAACCGGGACAGGGAAGTTGGTGAAAAACTGTTTTTT; CDR3: CASNRDREVGEKLFF
size: .; V: TRBV28; J: TRBJ1-6; D: TRBD1; DNA: TGTGCCAGCAGCAAGCAGGGGGGAGGCCAATATAATTCACCCCTCCACTTT; CDR3: CASSKQGGGQYNSPLHF
size: .; V: TRBV5-6; J: TRBJ1-3; D: TRBD1; DNA: TGTGCCAGCAGCCGGACAGGGGTCGGAAACACCATATATTTT; CDR3: CASSRTGVGNTIYF
size: .; V: TRBV7-2; J: TRBJ2-5; D: .; DNA: TGTGCCAGCAGCTTTCCGGGGAGAAAAGAGACCCAGTACTTC; CDR3: CASSFPGRKETQYF